Many counts were recorded for the clone carrying this TCR beta chain. The entry originates in a study of T-cell reconstitution after alpha-beta-depleted transplantation in children. Using unique molecular identifiers, the investigators prepared the TCRbeta library. TCRdb reprocessed the PCR reads with MiXCR, giving one entry per CDR3 protein. This table has a few hundred thousand distinct CDR3 sequences, about 9.4% appearing once. Germline V gene lookup returns CDR1 MGHDK and CDR2 SYGVNS. The CDR3 runs 15 residues. V shed 4 bases and J shed 3 bases, with 12 bases lying between them. This rearrangement joins TRBV25-1 to TRBJ1-4; no clear D. The receptor was isolated from a human donor who donated a stem cell graft to a child with acute lymphoblastic leukemia. This specimen consisted of PBMCs from the stem cell graft donor, obtained from the stem cell graft. This CDR3 reads CASSGTVIANEKLFF. The CDR3 DNA is TGTGCCAGCAGTGGCACAGTTATAGCTAATGAAAAACTGTTTTTT.